This T cell receptor (beta chain) was identified in a study of shared clonotypes between healthy human individuals. The V gene end was trimmed by 4 bases and the J gene end by 5 bases; junction bases not matched to a gene: 7. The germline V gene encodes CDR1 SGDLS and CDR2 YYNGEE. The CDR3 has 15 amino acids. Assay used: immunoSEQ multiplex PCR; TCRdb lists only in-frame clones, some missing. The sample shows some 660,000 clones, around 73% of them seen only once. The donors, all of them Caucasian adults, lived in Nashville, Tennessee. Negatively enriched CD4+ T cells were divided by CD45RA into naive and memory. Study-level findings and limits: Compared with clonotypes that all four donors shared, non-shared clonotypes had lower generation probabilities.

On this clone itself: Its antigen is unknown.

Input material: memory CD4+ T cells sorted from blood. The sample's subset: CD45RA-negative fraction. The genes are TRBV9 and TRBJ2-1; 9 bases are a match to TRBD1. The receptor was derived from a woman aged 25 to 45 in good health. The CDR3 loop is CASSPRGQGHNEQFF. The CDR3 coding sequence is TGTGCCAGCAGCCCGCGGGGACAGGGACACAATGAGCAGTTCTTC.